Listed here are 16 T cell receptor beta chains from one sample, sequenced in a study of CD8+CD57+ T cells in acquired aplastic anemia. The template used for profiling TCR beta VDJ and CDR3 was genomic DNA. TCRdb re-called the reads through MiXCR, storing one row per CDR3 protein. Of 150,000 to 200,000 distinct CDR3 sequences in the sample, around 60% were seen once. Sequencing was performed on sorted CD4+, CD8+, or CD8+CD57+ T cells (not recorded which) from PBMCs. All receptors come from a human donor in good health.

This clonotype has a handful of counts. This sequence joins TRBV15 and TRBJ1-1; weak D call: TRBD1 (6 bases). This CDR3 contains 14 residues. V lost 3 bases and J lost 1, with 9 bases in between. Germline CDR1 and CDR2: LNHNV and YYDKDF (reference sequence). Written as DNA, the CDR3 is TGTGCCACCAGCAGGGAACAGGGGAACACTGAAGCTTTCTTT. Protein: CATSREQGNTEAFF. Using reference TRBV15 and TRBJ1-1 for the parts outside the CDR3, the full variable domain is DAMVIQNPRYQVTQFGKPVTLSCSQTLNHNVMYWYQQKSSQAPKLLFHYYDKDFNNEADTPDNFQSRRPNTSFCFLDIRSPGLGDTAMYLCATSREQGNTEAFFGQGTRLTVV.

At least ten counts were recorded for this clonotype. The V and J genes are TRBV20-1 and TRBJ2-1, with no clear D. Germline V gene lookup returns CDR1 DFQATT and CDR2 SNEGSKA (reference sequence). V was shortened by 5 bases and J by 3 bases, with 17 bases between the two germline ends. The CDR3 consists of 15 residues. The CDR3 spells CSALEGRSDYNEQFF. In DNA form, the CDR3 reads TGCAGTGCTCTAGAAGGACGGTCTGACTACAATGAGCAGTTCTTC.

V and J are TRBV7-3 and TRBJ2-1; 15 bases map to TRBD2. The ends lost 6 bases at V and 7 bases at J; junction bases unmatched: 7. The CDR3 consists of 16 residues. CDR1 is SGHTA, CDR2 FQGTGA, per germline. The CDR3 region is CASSSPGLAGGNEQFF. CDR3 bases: TGTGCCAGCAGTTCACCGGGACTAGCGGGGGGTAATGAGCAGTTCTTC.

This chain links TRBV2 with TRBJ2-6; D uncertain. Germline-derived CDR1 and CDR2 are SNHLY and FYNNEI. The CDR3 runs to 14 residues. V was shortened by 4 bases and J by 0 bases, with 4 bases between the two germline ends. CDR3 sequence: CASSAFSGANVLTF. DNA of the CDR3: TGTGCCAGCAGTGCATTCTCTGGGGCCAACGTCCTGACTTTC.

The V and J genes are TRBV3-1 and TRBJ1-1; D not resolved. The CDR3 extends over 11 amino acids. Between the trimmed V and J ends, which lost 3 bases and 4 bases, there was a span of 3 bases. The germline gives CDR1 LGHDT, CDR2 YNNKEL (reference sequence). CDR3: CASSHSTEAFF. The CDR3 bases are TGTGCCAGCAGCCATTCCACTGAAGCTTTCTTT.

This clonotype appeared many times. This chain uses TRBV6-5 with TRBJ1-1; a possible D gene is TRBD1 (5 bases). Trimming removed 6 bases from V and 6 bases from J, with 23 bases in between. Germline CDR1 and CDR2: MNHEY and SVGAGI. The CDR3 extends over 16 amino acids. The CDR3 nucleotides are TGTGCCAGCAGCCAGGGTTTCCAGGGCTTCTTCGCTGAAGCTTTCTTT. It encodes CASSQGFQGFFAEAFF.

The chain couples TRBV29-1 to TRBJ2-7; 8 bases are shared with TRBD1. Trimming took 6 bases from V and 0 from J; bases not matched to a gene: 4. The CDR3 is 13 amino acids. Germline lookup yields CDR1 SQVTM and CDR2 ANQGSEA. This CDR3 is CSVRTGTSYEQYF. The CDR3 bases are TGCAGCGTCCGGACAGGGACCTCCTACGAGCAGTACTTC.

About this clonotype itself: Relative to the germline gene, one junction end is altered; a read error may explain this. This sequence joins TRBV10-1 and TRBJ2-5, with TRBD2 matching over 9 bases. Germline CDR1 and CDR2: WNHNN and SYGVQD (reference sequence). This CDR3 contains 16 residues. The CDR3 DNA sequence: TGTGCCAGCAGCCAAGGGTGGCGGGGGGGAGAAGAGACCCAGTACTTC. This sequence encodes CASSQGWRGGEETQYF.

CDR3 residues: CASSIVGTGELFF. CDR3 nucleotide sequence: TGTGCCAGTAGTATAGTTGGCACCGGGGAGCTGTTTTTT. The chain has TRBV19 and TRBJ2-2; D call uncertain. Germline assignment: CDR1 LNHDA and CDR2 SQIVND (reference sequence). V was pared by 1 base and J by 4 bases, with 4 bases between. The CDR3 contains 13 residues.

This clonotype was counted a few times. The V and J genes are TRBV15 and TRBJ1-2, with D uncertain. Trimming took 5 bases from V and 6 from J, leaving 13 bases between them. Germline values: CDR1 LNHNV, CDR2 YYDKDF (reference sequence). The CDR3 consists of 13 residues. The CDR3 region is CATSRTQTNGYTF. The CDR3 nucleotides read TGTGCCACCAGCCGGACTCAAACGAATGGCTACACCTTC.

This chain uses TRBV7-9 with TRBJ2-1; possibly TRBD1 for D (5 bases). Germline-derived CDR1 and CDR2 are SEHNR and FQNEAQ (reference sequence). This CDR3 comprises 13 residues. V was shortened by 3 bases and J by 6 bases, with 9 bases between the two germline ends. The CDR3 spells CASSLWGTNEQFF. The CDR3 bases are TGTGCCAGCAGCTTGTGGGGCACCAATGAGCAGTTCTTC.

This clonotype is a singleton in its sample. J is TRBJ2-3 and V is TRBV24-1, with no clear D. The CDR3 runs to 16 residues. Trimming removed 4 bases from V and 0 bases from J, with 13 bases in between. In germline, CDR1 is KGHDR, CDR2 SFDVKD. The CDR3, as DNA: TGTGCCACCAGTGACACTGGCAGGCTTAGCACAGATACGCAGTATTTT. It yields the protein CATSDTGRLSTDTQYF.

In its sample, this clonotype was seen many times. As DNA, the CDR3 is TGTGCCAGCAGCTTAAGACTAGCGCAGCAAGAGACCCAGTACTTC. This sequence encodes CASSLRLAQQETQYF. This rearrangement joins TRBV13 to TRBJ2-5, with 8 bases identical to TRBD2. J lost 2 bases, V lost 2 bases, and 4 bases had no gene match. The CDR3 is 15 residues long. Germline-derived CDR1 and CDR2 are PRHDT and FYEKMQ (reference sequence).

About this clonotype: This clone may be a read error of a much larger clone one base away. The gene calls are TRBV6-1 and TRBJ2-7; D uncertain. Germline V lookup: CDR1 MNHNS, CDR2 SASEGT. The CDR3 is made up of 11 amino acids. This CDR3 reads CGSKQNYEQYF. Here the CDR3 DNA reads TGTGGCAGCAAACAGAACTACGAGCAGTACTTC.

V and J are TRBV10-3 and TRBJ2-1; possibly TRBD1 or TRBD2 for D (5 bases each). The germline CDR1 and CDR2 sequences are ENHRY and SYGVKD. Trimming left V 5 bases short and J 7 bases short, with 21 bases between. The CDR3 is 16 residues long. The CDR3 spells CAISYQIGKGENEQFF. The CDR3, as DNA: TGTGCCATCAGTTACCAGATCGGGAAAGGGGAGAATGAGCAGTTCTTC.

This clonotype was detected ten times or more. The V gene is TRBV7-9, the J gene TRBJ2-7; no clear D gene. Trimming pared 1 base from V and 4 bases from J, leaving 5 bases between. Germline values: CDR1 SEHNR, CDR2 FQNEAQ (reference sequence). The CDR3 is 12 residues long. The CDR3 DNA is TGTGCCAGCAGCTTAGTCGTTTACGAGCAGTACTTC. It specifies CASSLVVYEQYF.